Listed here is a single TCR beta chain. Antigen: not known. Documented time point: cycle 4 day 1 (C4D1), after 5 to 7 weeks of nivolumab. Exposure to brentuximab vedotin varied, and each patient had relapsed following autologous stem cell transplantation. When best responses were assessed, they were complete response, partial response or progressive disease. These data belong to a study of PD-1 blockade in classical Hodgkin lymphoma. Study findings and constraints: According to reports, newly diagnosed patients had lower baseline TCR diversity than healthy donors, and relapsed/refractory patients had lower baseline TCR diversity still. Complete responders had baseline diversity similar to newly diagnosed patients. Causes of the repertoire differences remain undefined, possibly disease activity or prior therapy.

Here immunoSEQ multiplex PCR was the method, and the copy in TCRdb shows in-frame clones only, minus some. The data hold approximately 22,000 clones, with more than 75% observed a single time. Here the sequenced sample was peripheral blood mononuclear cells (PBMCs), taken before the fourth cycle of nivolumab. The TCR comes from a human donor with classical Hodgkin lymphoma.

CDR3 coding DNA: TGTGCCAGCACTATTAGAGGGTCAGGACAGGGTCACAACGAGCAGTACTTC. Protein sequence: CASTIRGSGQGHNEQYF. V and J are TRBV6-8 and TRBJ2-7; 8 nucleotides line up with TRBD1. V trimming: 7 bases; J trimming: 5 bases; junction bases outside the gene matches: 19. The CDR3 consists of 17 residues. The germline V gene has CDR1 MNHGY and CDR2 SAAAGT.